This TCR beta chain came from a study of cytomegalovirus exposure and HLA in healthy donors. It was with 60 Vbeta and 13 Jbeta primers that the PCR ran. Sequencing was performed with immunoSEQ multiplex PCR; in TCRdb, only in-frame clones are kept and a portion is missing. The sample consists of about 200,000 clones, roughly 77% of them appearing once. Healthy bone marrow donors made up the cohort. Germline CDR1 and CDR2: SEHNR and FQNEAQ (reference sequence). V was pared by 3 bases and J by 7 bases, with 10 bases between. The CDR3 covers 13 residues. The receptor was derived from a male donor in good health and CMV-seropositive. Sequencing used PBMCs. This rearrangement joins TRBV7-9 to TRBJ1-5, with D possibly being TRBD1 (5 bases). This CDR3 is CASSFSGDQPQHF. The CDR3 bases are TGTGCCAGCAGCTTTTCGGGGGACCAGCCCCAGCATTTT.